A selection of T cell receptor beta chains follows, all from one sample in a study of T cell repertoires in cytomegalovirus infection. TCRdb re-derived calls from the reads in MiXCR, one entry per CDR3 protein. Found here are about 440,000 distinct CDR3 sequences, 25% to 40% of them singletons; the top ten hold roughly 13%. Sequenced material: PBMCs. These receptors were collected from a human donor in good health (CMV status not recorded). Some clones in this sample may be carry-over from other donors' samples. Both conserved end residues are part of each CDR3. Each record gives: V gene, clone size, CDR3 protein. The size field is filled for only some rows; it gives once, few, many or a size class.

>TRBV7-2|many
CASSTGSGNTIYF
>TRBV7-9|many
CASSPSGRGGGYTF
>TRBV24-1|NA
CATSDQWTYSTQYF
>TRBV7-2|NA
CASSFWTSEGGYTF
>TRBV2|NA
CASSEQFSRETQYF
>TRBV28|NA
CASKRGGNDDGYTF
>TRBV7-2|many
CASSLGGQMNEQFF
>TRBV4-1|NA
CASGRTESPLHF
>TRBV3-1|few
CASSTRQGPVSEQYF
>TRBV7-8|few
CASSLERQSEQYF
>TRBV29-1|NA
CSVEFSGPNYGYTF
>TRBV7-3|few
CASSSYGQGAAGANVLTF
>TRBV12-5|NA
CASGIAGITNNEQFF
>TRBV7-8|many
CASSREVNTEAFF
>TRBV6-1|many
CASSGGPTRYNEQFF
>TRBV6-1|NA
CASSQHRVLSEKLFF
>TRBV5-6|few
CASSLGWLEQYF
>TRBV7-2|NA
CASSSRGGRGYTF